This T cell receptor (beta chain) was identified in a study of T cell changes during pregnancy in multiple sclerosis (dated by TCRdb to about 2019). Regarding the study in general: The study looked at changes in the T cell repertoire across pregnancy in women with multiple sclerosis.

The germline V gene provides CDR1 SGHTA and CDR2 FQGNSA. V ends up 5 bases short and J 8 bases short, with an unmatched junction base count of 0. The CDR3 numbers 13 residues from cysteine through phenylalanine. Only CDR3 DNA is held: 39 bases, read in frame from base 1. The library was obtained by the immunoSEQ multiplex PCR assay. TCRdb limited this immuneACCESS table to in-frame rearrangements with V and J called. A share of clones is missing; checked studies link under half to unresolved V genes, and the rest is unexplained. Across this sample there are 65,000 to 80,000 clones, with over 85% seen only once. The top ten clonotypes cover roughly 0.21% of the sample. This clone occurred a few times. No cognate antigen has been identified for it. The input lacks base qualities; no much larger clone sits a single base away.

The sequenced sample was CD4+ T cells from peripheral blood mononuclear cells, obtained before pregnancy. This TCR was sampled from a female donor with multiple sclerosis, enrolled in a pregnancy study. The chain was built from TRBV7-2 and TRBJ1-6; 10 central nucleotides agree with TRBD1. Here the CDR3 is given as CASSGQGDSPLHF. The DNA reads as follows: TGTGCCAGCAGCGGACAGGGGGATTCACCCCTCCACTTT.